The clone carrying this TCR beta chain was observed a single time. Its antigen remains unknown. Germline V gene data show CDR1 as GTSNPN and CDR2 as SVGIG (reference sequence). Trimming took off 4 bases at V and 5 bases at J, with 17 bases between the two ends. The length of the CDR3 is 14 residues. The sample is drawn from a study of OX40 agonist ivuxolimab in advanced cancers. Study overall: Among those enrolled, mean age was roughly 55 years (range roughly 23 to 79) and approximately 83% were male.

Clones were read by immunoSEQ multiplex PCR, and TCRdb kept only the in-frame ones, dropping some. The sample carries about 70,000 clones, over 75% recorded once. General observations from the study: At doses 0.1 to 3.0 mg/kg, CD4+ and CD8+ clones expanded.

The specimen was CD4+ or CD8+ T cells sorted from blood, collected in a trial of the OX40 agonist ivuxolimab. This rearrangement joins TRBV30 to TRBJ1-1; D may be TRBD1 (5 bases). The TCR originated in an adult with an advanced solid tumor such as melanoma, head and neck, liver or kidney cancer. CDR3: CAWTLGVGGTEAFF. The CDR3 coding sequence is TGTGCCTGGACCCTGGGTGTTGGGGGGACTGAAGCTTTCTTT.